The 27 T cell receptor beta chains below all came from one sample that was sequenced in a study of T-cell memory formation after mild COVID-19. TCRdb re-called the 5' RACE reads through MiXCR, storing one row per CDR3 protein. The top ten clones hold roughly two fifths of a sample with around 90,000 distinct CDR3 sequences, approximately 16% of them seen once. Sample: PBMCs or a T cell subset sorted from them (not recorded which). These receptors came from a man aged 18 to 29 who had mild COVID-19 (a few samples of this study predate the infection). Cell type and time point are not known.

At least ten counts were recorded for this clonotype. The chain recombines TRBV6-2 or TRBV6-3 with TRBJ2-1; D may be TRBD2 (7 bases). Germline CDR1 and CDR2: MNHEY and SVGEGT. This CDR3 is built from 15 residues. V dropped 10 bases and J dropped 1 base, with 17 bases sitting between them. The CDR3 coding sequence is TGTGCCACCAGGTGGGCGGGGGCGTCCTACAATGAGCAGTTCTTC. Residues: CATRWAGASYNEQFF.

For the CDR3, the DNA is TGTGCCAGCAGTTCCGGGATGGGGAACACTGAAGCTTTCTTT. It encodes CASSSGMGNTEAFF. The rearrangement uses TRBV27 and TRBJ1-1; D is ambiguous. Trimming removed 4 bases at V and 1 base at J, with 10 bases between. The CDR3 covers 14 residues. The germline gives CDR1 MNHEY, CDR2 SMNVEV (reference sequence).

V is TRBV6-6 and J is TRBJ2-7, with 7 bases matching TRBD2. With V trimmed by 6 bases and J by 5 bases, 10 bases remained unmatched. CDR3 size: 14 residues. Germline V gene data show CDR1 as MNHNY and CDR2 as SVGAGI (reference sequence). This chain's CDR3 is CASRGRLGGHEQYF. The DNA of the CDR3 is TGTGCCAGCAGGGGACGACTGGGAGGGCACGAGCAGTACTTC.

The chain employs TRBV19 and TRBJ1-5, with no clear D. CDR3 length: 12 residues. Germline V gives CDR1 LNHDA, CDR2 SQIVND (reference sequence). V lost 7 bases, J lost 7 bases, and 11 bases lay in between. The CDR3 region is CASTIGIQPQHF. Here the CDR3 DNA reads TGTGCCAGTACCATTGGGATACAGCCCCAGCATTTT.

There are a few counts of this clonotype. CDR3 in DNA: TGCGCCAGCAGTCGCAAGTTCGGGGGCTGGGATTGCACTGAAGCTTTCTTT. The encoded protein is CASSRKFGGWDCTEAFF. The gene calls are TRBV4-1 and TRBJ1-1; perhaps TRBD1 as D (6 bases). The germline V and J ends were trimmed by 6 bases and 4 bases, with 24 bases remaining between them. CDR1 MGHRA and CDR2 YSYEKL come from the germline V gene. The CDR3 has 17 residues.

The chain combines TRBV7-2 with TRBJ1-2; no reliable D call. The germline V and J ends were trimmed by 1 base and 8 bases, with 8 bases remaining between them. CDR3 length: 12 amino acids. Germline V gene data show CDR1 as SGHTA and CDR2 as FQGNSA. CDR3: CASSLEYGGYTF. CDR3 in DNA: TGTGCCAGCAGCTTAGAATATGGGGGCTACACCTTC.

This clonotype appeared a few times. V is TRBV5-1 and J is TRBJ2-7, with 11 bases identical to TRBD1. CDR3 length equals 14 residues. Trimming took 4 bases from V and 5 from J; bases not matched to a gene: 5. Germline V lookup: CDR1 SGHRS, CDR2 YFSETQ. The CDR3 DNA sequence: TGCGCCAGCAGCCTAGGACAGGGGGCAAACGAGCAGTACGTC. Encoded protein: CASSLGQGANEQYV.

J is TRBJ2-7 and V is TRBV6-2 or TRBV6-3, with 15 bases matching TRBD2. Germline trimming cut 6 bases from V and 1 base from J; bases unmatched to any gene: 13. CDR3 length: 19 amino acids. Germline V gives CDR1 MNHEY, CDR2 SVGEGT. The CDR3 loop reads CASSSRTSGGAKKSYEQYF. CDR3 DNA sequence: TGTGCCAGCAGCTCCCGGACTAGCGGGGGGGCCAAAAAGTCCTACGAGCAGTACTTC.

J is TRBJ1-5 and V is TRBV6-2 or TRBV6-3; D is uncertain. The ends were cut back, 3 bases at V and 7 bases at J, with 16 bases in the middle. Per the germline V gene, CDR1 is MNHEY and CDR2 is SVGEGT. CDR3 length: 15 amino acids. Written as DNA, the CDR3 is TGTGCCAGCAGTTATGACGGCGTTACACGACAGCCCCAGCATTTT. Residues: CASSYDGVTRQPQHF.

The V and J genes are TRBV6-5 and TRBJ2-7, with D possibly TRBD1 on 5 matching bases. The germline CDR1 and CDR2 sequences are MNHEY and SVGAGI. CDR3 length equals 13 residues. Trimming cost V 5 bases and J 5 bases, with 13 bases left between them. In DNA, the CDR3 is TGTGCCAGCAGTCGATTTCTAGGGGACGAGCAGTACGTC. Translating gives CASSRFLGDEQYV.

This clonotype was picked up a small number of times. The chain employs TRBV7-9 and TRBJ2-2; TRBD2 is a possible D gene (6 bases). Trimming left V 5 bases short and J 6 bases short, with 16 bases between. CDR3 size: 15 residues. The germline CDR1 and CDR2 sequences are SEHNR and FQNEAQ (reference sequence). CDR3 region: CASSVLTGVAGELFF. Here the CDR3 DNA reads TGTGCCAGCAGCGTGCTTACGGGGGTGGCCGGGGAGCTGTTTTTT.

The chain joins TRBV7-9 to TRBJ1-5; D is uncertain. The CDR3 length is 12 residues. Looked up from germline, CDR1 is SEHNR and CDR2 is FQNEAQ (reference sequence). V lost 5 bases and J 3 bases, leaving 5 bases between the germline ends. This chain's CDR3 is CASSPANQPQHF. CDR3 bases: TGTGCCAGCAGCCCGGCCAATCAGCCCCAGCATTTT.

A few counts support this clonotype. V gene TRBV5-1 combines with J gene TRBJ2-7; 7 bases agree with TRBD1. The CDR3 has 13 amino acids. With 3 bases clipped from V and 0 bases from J, the junction kept 0 bases outside the gene matches. Germline-derived CDR1 and CDR2 are SGHRS and YFSETQ. The DNA of the CDR3 is TGCGCCAGCAGCTGGGACAGCTCCTACGAGCAGTACTTC. It specifies CASSWDSSYEQYF.

The genes are TRBV6-1 and TRBJ2-1; 10 positions agree with TRBD1. CDR1 and CDR2 (germline): MNHNS, SASEGT. The CDR3 runs to 16 residues. Trimming cost V 3 bases and J 5 bases; bases outside gene matches: 7. The DNA for the CDR3 is TGTGCCAGCAGTGAGATCCCGGGACAGGGGAACAATGAGCAGTTCTTC. Protein: CASSEIPGQGNNEQFF.

This clonotype came up many times. This rearrangement joins TRBV7-6 to TRBJ2-5, with TRBD1 identical over 7 bases. CDR3 length equals 15 residues. Germline V gives CDR1 SGHVS, CDR2 FNYEAQ. After removal of 6 bases from V and 5 bases from J, the junction contained 12 bases not matched to a gene. The CDR3 loop is CASSWGTAPRETQYF. DNA of the CDR3: TGTGCCAGCAGTTGGGGGACAGCCCCCAGGGAGACCCAGTACTTC. Variable domain in full (rest from reference TRBV7-6 and TRBJ2-5): GAGVSQSPRYKVTKRGQDVALRCDPISGHVSLYWYRQALGQGPEFLTYFNYEAQQDKSGLPNDRFSAERPEGSISTLTIQRTEQRDSAMYRCASSWGTAPRETQYFGPGTRLLVL.

The chain recombines TRBV29-1 with TRBJ2-3, with TRBD2 matching 7 bases. The trim removed 7 bases at V and 2 bases at J, leaving 9 bases unmatched. The CDR3 length is 14 residues. CDR1 is SQVTM, CDR2 ANQGSEA, per germline. As DNA, the CDR3 is TGCAGCGGGGCTATAGCGGGCGTCACAGATACGCAGTATTTT. This codes for CSGAIAGVTDTQYF.

The V gene is TRBV12-5, the J gene TRBJ2-7; D is possibly TRBD2 (6 bases). V dropped 7 bases and J dropped 5 bases, with 21 bases sitting between them. The CDR3 contains 15 residues. From germline, CDR1 is LGHNT and CDR2 FRNRAP. CDR3 sequence reads: CASARRGSRFDEQYF. The CDR3 DNA is TGTGCTAGTGCCCGGAGGGGCAGTAGGTTCGACGAGCAGTACTTC.

The chain has TRBV12-3 or TRBV12-4 and TRBJ1-2; 7 bases align to TRBD1. The trim removed 6 bases at V and 6 bases at J, leaving 7 bases unmatched. There are 13 residues in the CDR3. The CDR3 coding sequence is TGTGCCAGCAGCCGGCCAGGGGGAGATGGCTACACCTTC. It is translated as CASSRPGGDGYTF.

This clonotype was counted only a few times. V gene TRBV7-9 combines with J gene TRBJ2-7; no reliable D call. In germline, CDR1 is SEHNR, CDR2 FQNEAQ (reference sequence). The CDR3 spans 13 residues. Between the trimmed V and J ends, which lost 5 bases and 2 bases, there was a span of 10 bases. CDR3 residues: CASSPRDTYEQYV. In DNA form, the CDR3 reads TGTGCCAGCAGCCCCAGAGACACCTACGAGCAGTACGTC.

This clonotype showed up many times. The V and J genes are TRBV13 and TRBJ2-2; unclear D gene. V was pared by 3 bases and J by 7 bases, with 6 bases between. The CDR3 sequence is 12 residues long. Germline loops: CDR1 PRHDT, CDR2 FYEKMQ (reference sequence). CDR3 DNA: TGTGCCAGCAGCTTCATGGGCGGGGAGCTGTTTTTT. This sequence encodes CASSFMGGELFF.

The rearrangement uses TRBV9 and TRBJ2-5; 12 positions match TRBD2. The CDR3 sequence is 13 residues long. The ends lost 7 bases at V and 3 bases at J; junction bases unmatched: 1. CDR1 is SGDLS and CDR2 is YYNGEE in the germline V gene. CDR3 loop: CASRTSGEETQYF. For the CDR3, the DNA is TGTGCCAGCCGGACTAGCGGGGAAGAGACCCAGTACTTC. Full variable domain (missing parts from reference TRBV9 and TRBJ2-5): DSGVTQTPKHLITATGQRVTLRCSPRSGDLSVYWYQQSLDQGLQFLIQYYNGEERAKGNILERFSAQQFPDLHSELNLSSLELGDSALYFCASRTSGEETQYFGPGTRLLVL.

About this clonotype itself: A much larger clone differs by one base, so this may be a read error. The chain carries TRBV12-3 or TRBV12-4 and TRBJ1-1; 8 bases are shared with TRBD1. The length of the CDR3 is 14 residues. In nucleotides, the CDR3 is TGTGCCGGCAGTTCCGGACAGGGGAACACTGAAGCTTTCTTT. This sequence encodes CAGSSGQGNTEAFF.

This clonotype was observed a handful of times. The chain links TRBV4-1 to TRBJ2-2; no definite D call. The CDR3 consists of 14 residues. Trimming removed 0 bases at V and 1 base at J, with 3 bases between. Germline assignment: CDR1 MGHRA and CDR2 YSYEKL. The CDR3 loop reads CASSQDQNTGELFF. CDR3 nucleotide sequence: TGCGCCAGCAGCCAAGATCAGAACACCGGGGAGCTGTTTTTT.

In its sample, this clonotype was seen many times. The chain combines TRBV12-3 or TRBV12-4 with TRBJ1-5; tentatively, D is TRBD1 (5 bases). Trimming removed 2 bases from V and 6 bases from J, with 8 bases in between. The CDR3 spans 13 residues. This CDR3 reads CASSLLGAQPQHF. The CDR3 DNA is TGTGCCAGCAGTTTATTAGGGGCTCAGCCCCAGCATTTT.

The chain is built from TRBV9 and TRBJ2-7, with 10 bases fitting TRBD1. The CDR3 sequence is 14 residues long. Per the germline V gene, CDR1 is SGDLS and CDR2 is YYNGEE. The ends lost 3 bases at V and 5 bases at J; junction bases unmatched: 5. The CDR3 region has the DNA TGTGCCAGCAGCGCCGGGACAGGGGCCCACGAGCAGTACTTC. Its translation is CASSAGTGAHEQYF.

This clonotype has only a few counts. The V gene is TRBV7-2, the J gene TRBJ2-7; D may correspond to TRBD1 or TRBD2 (5 bases each). Trimming took 5 bases from V and 0 from J, leaving 17 bases between them. Germline values: CDR1 SGHTA, CDR2 FQGNSA. The CDR3 runs to 16 residues. CDR3 residues: CASSPAARDHSYEQYF. DNA for the CDR3: TGTGCCAGCAGCCCAGCGGCGAGGGACCACTCCTACGAGCAGTACTTC.

This rearrangement joins TRBV7-9 to TRBJ2-5; no firm D call. In germline, CDR1 is SEHNR, CDR2 FQNEAQ (reference sequence). The CDR3 consists of 14 residues. Trimming took 5 bases from V and 2 from J, leaving 12 bases between them. DNA of the CDR3: TGTGCCAGCAGCCCCCCGATCGTACAAGAGACCCAGTACTTC. It codes for CASSPPIVQETQYF.